These 31 T cell receptor beta chains originate from one sample sequenced in a study of T cell changes during pregnancy in multiple sclerosis. The table came from immunoSEQ multiplex PCR; TCRdb's copy has only in-frame clones and leaves some out. The sample records more than 40,000 clones, roughly 93% being singletons. Sequencing was performed on CD8+ T cells from peripheral blood mononuclear cells, taken in the first trimester of pregnancy. Source of these receptors: a female donor with multiple sclerosis, enrolled in a pregnancy study.

The CDR3 coding sequence is TGTGCCAGCAGCTTAGGGACAAGCTCTCCTGGCTACACCTTC. This sequence encodes CASSLGTSSPGYTF. The rearrangement joins TRBV7-9 to TRBJ1-2; tentatively, D is TRBD1 (5 bases). Germline CDR1 SEHNR, CDR2 FQNEAQ (reference sequence). The CDR3 has 14 residues. V lost 1 base, J lost 7 bases, and 13 bases lay in between.

The V gene is TRBV15, the J gene TRBJ2-7; D gene uncertain. The CDR3 consists of 12 residues. Germline CDR1 LNHNV, CDR2 YYDKDF (reference sequence). V lost 7 bases to trimming and J lost 5 bases, with 12 bases between them. CDR3 protein: CATNRRSNEQYF. The CDR3 region has the DNA TGTGCCACCAATCGCCGGAGCAACGAGCAGTACTTC.

J is TRBJ2-7 and V is TRBV28; the match to TRBD1 covers 7 bases. Germline values: CDR1 MDHEN, CDR2 SYDVKM. The V segment lost 3 bases and the J segment 2 bases; nucleotides outside the gene matches: 16. The CDR3 has 18 amino acids. The CDR3 protein is CASSLSPRQGPRAYEQYF. For the CDR3, the DNA is TGTGCCAGCAGTTTGTCCCCAAGACAGGGTCCGAGGGCCTACGAGCAGTACTTC.

The chain is built from TRBV7-9 and TRBJ2-7; 8 positions agree with TRBD2. In germline, CDR1 is SEHNR, CDR2 FQNEAQ (reference sequence). V lost 5 bases to trimming and J lost 3 bases; unmatched junction nucleotides: 12. The CDR3 spans 16 residues. The DNA for the CDR3 is TGTGCCAGCAGCACTCTACTTAGCGGGAAAGGCTACGAGCAGTACTTC. As protein: CASSTLLSGKGYEQYF.

CDR3 loop: CASSPGVVNEQFF. As DNA, the CDR3 is TGTGCCAGCAGCCCGGGGGTAGTCAATGAGCAGTTCTTC. The chain is built from TRBV5-8 and TRBJ2-1, with D possibly TRBD2 on 6 matching bases. With 4 bases removed from V and 6 bases from J, the gap between germline ends came to 11 bases. The V gene's germline CDR1 is SGHTS and CDR2 YDEGEE. The CDR3 sequence is 13 residues long.

The chain has TRBV19 and TRBJ2-3; weak D call: TRBD2 (7 bases). The V end was cut by 3 bases, the J end by 3 bases, with 13 bases between. CDR3 length: 15 amino acids. The V gene's germline CDR1 is LNHDA and CDR2 SQIVND (reference sequence). CDR3 sequence reads: CASSIEEGGTDTQYF. In DNA, the CDR3 is TGTGCCAGTAGTATTGAGGAGGGGGGGACAGATACGCAGTATTTT.

This rearrangement joins TRBV6-5 to TRBJ2-3; 13 nucleotides line up with TRBD2. With V trimmed by 0 bases and J by 8 bases, 5 bases remained unmatched. The CDR3 length is 16 residues. Germline CDR1 is MNHEY and CDR2 is SVGAGI. The CDR3 loop reads CASSYSRTSGGGTQYF. In nucleotides, the CDR3 is TGTGCCAGCAGTTACTCGAGGACTAGCGGGGGAGGTACGCAGTATTTT.

V usage is TRBV14 and J usage is TRBJ2-7; a possible D gene is TRBD2 (6 bases). The CDR3 contains 14 residues. Germline CDR1 SGHDN, CDR2 FVKESK. Trimming pared 6 bases from V and 7 bases from J, leaving 19 bases between. CDR3 coding DNA: TGTGCCAGCAGTACCGGGACTCTCACGCGGGAGCAGTACTTC. Protein: CASSTGTLTREQYF.

The rearrangement joins TRBV19 to TRBJ2-1; 10 positions match TRBD2. The CDR3 covers 15 residues. CDR1 is LNHDA, CDR2 SQIVND, per germline (reference sequence). V was clipped by 5 bases and J by 4 bases; unmatched bases: 5. The CDR3 DNA reads TGTGCCAGTAGTCCTAGCGGGGGACCTTACAATGAGCAGTTCTTC. Its protein product is CASSPSGGPYNEQFF.

This sequence joins TRBV30 and TRBJ1-2, with a tentative D call TRBD1 (6 bases). The CDR3 covers 13 residues. CDR1 is GTSNPN and CDR2 is SVGIG in the germline V gene (reference sequence). V lost 5 bases, J lost 5 bases, and 15 bases lay in between. Here the CDR3 reads CAWQQGGGYGYTF. The CDR3 DNA reads as TGTGCCTGGCAACAGGGCGGGGGATATGGCTACACCTTC.

The V and J genes are TRBV2 and TRBJ2-7, with D possibly TRBD2 on 5 matching bases. The CDR3 extends over 14 amino acids. V dropped 5 bases and J dropped 5 bases, with 16 bases sitting between them. CDR1 is SNHLY and CDR2 is FYNNEI in the germline V gene. This CDR3 is CASSWSADTNEQYF. In DNA form, the CDR3 reads TGTGCCAGCAGTTGGTCAGCGGATACTAACGAGCAGTACTTC.

The chain is built from TRBV2 and TRBJ1-2, with a weak D call TRBD1 (6 bases). Trimming pared 0 bases from V and 6 bases from J, leaving 17 bases between. This CDR3 contains 16 residues. Germline CDR1 is SNHLY and CDR2 is FYNNEI. The CDR3 region has the DNA TGTGCCAGCAGTGAAGCGCTTTCAGGGGTCCCTCATGGCTACACCTTC. Residues: CASSEALSGVPHGYTF.

This clone was recorded only once. The chain couples TRBV25-1 to TRBJ2-2; 13 bases are shared with TRBD2. Unmatched junction bases numbered 2, after V lost 8 bases and J lost 5 bases. From germline, CDR1 is MGHDK and CDR2 SYGVNS. The CDR3 length is 14 residues. CDR3 amino acids: CASRTSGGTGELFF. CDR3 DNA: TGTGCCAGCCGGACTAGCGGGGGTACCGGGGAGCTGTTTTTT.

CDR3 amino acids: CASTGDETNTEAFF. CDR3 DNA sequence: TGTGCCAGCACGGGGGATGAGACGAACACTGAAGCTTTCTTT. The chain carries TRBV7-9 and TRBJ1-1, with D possibly being TRBD1 (5 bases). In germline, CDR1 is SEHNR, CDR2 FQNEAQ (reference sequence). The CDR3 consists of 14 residues. V dropped 7 bases and J dropped 1 base, with 13 bases sitting between them.

This rearrangement joins TRBV2 to TRBJ2-7; D unclear. The V and J ends lost 3 bases and 1 base respectively, with 7 bases between them. Germline V gives CDR1 SNHLY, CDR2 FYNNEI. This CDR3 has 13 residues. The CDR3 coding sequence is TGTGCCAGCAGTGAGGCCATGTCCTACGAGCAGTACTTC. It yields the protein CASSEAMSYEQYF.

The genes are TRBV27 and TRBJ2-3; D is undetermined. Germline V gives CDR1 MNHEY, CDR2 SMNVEV (reference sequence). The CDR3 has 12 amino acids. Trimming pared 5 bases from V and 7 bases from J, leaving 10 bases between. Here the CDR3 DNA reads TGTGCCAGCAGTCCCCTTAGCTATACGCAGTATTTT. Its protein product is CASSPLSYTQYF.

This chain's CDR3 is CASSTLGGPYEQFF. The CDR3 coding sequence is TGTGCCAGCAGCACCCTAGGAGGGCCTTATGAGCAGTTCTTC. The chain couples TRBV7-9 to TRBJ2-1; weak D call: TRBD2 (6 bases). CDR1 and CDR2 (germline): SEHNR, FQNEAQ (reference sequence). The ends were cut back, 5 bases at V and 8 bases at J, with 16 bases in the middle. This CDR3 has 14 residues.

The gene calls are TRBV4-2 and TRBJ2-7; the D gene is possibly TRBD1 (6 bases). Trimming removed 1 base at V and 2 bases at J, with 15 bases between. This CDR3 has 16 residues. Germline-derived CDR1 and CDR2 are LGHNA and YNFKEQ. The CDR3 loop is CASSQVISDSPYEQYF. DNA of the CDR3: TGTGCCAGCAGCCAAGTGATTTCGGACAGCCCCTACGAGCAGTACTTC.

V is TRBV10-3 and J is TRBJ1-2; D unclear. The CDR3 totals 16 residues. Trimming left V 1 base short and J 4 bases short, with 16 bases between. Germline values: CDR1 ENHRY, CDR2 SYGVKD. CDR3 bases: TGTGCCATCAGTGAGTTGGCCGGGATGATAGGCTATGGCTACACCTTC. This translates into CAISELAGMIGYGYTF.

V and J are TRBV7-6 and TRBJ1-5; 9 positions match TRBD1. CDR1 is SGHVS, CDR2 FNYEAQ, per germline. After removal of 5 bases from V and 7 bases from J, the junction contained 6 bases not matched to a gene. The CDR3 loop spans 14 amino acids. In DNA form, the CDR3 reads TGTGCCAGCAGCCAACAGGGGGCAAAGCAGCCCCAGCATTTT. This gives the protein CASSQQGAKQPQHF.

This chain uses TRBV29-1 with TRBJ1-5; possibly TRBD1 for D (6 bases). The V gene lost 6 bases and the J gene lost 6 bases, with 18 bases spanning the gap. CDR3 size: 14 residues. CDR1 is SQVTM and CDR2 is ANQGSEA in the germline V gene. The CDR3 bases are TGCAGCGTCCGGACAGCGCTACAAGGTCAGCCCCAGCATTTT. Its translation: CSVRTALQGQPQHF.

The chain couples TRBV13 to TRBJ2-5, with 7 nucleotides matching TRBD2. The germline V gene encodes CDR1 PRHDT and CDR2 FYEKMQ (reference sequence). This CDR3 contains 15 residues. V gave up 5 bases and J gave up 2 bases; unmatched junction bases: 8. CDR3 bases: TGTGCCAGCAGCCCTTACTCTAGCGGACAAGAGACCCAGTACTTC. Its translation: CASSPYSSGQETQYF.

This clone was seen a single time. The chain links TRBV7-2 to TRBJ2-1; TRBD1 matches 9 bases. V dropped 5 bases and J dropped 2; count of bases not matched to a gene: 7. Germline CDR1 SGHTA, CDR2 FQGNSA. The CDR3 is made up of 16 amino acids. The CDR3 region is CASSPWTGEAYNEQFF. In DNA, the CDR3 is TGTGCCAGCAGCCCGTGGACAGGGGAGGCCTACAATGAGCAGTTCTTC.

The chain combines TRBV6-6 with TRBJ2-6, with 7 bases lining up with TRBD1. Per germline, CDR1 MNHNY and CDR2 SVGAGI (reference sequence). J lost 2 bases, V lost 5 bases, and 3 bases had no gene match. The CDR3 covers 15 residues. Here the CDR3 DNA reads TGTGCCAGCAGTCTTGACAGGGCTGGGGCCAACGTCCTGACTTTC. Translation: CASSLDRAGANVLTF.

The chain joins TRBV9 to TRBJ2-1; 7 nucleotides align to TRBD2. Germline assignment: CDR1 SGDLS and CDR2 YYNGEE. With 3 bases clipped from V and 6 bases from J, the junction kept 12 bases outside the gene matches. This CDR3 has 16 amino acids. CDR3 DNA: TGTGCCAGCAGCGCCTTGAGTGGCGGGAGCGTCAATGAGCAGTTCTTC. This translates into CASSALSGGSVNEQFF.

The chain employs TRBV7-9 and TRBJ2-7, with D perhaps TRBD2 (5 bases). The CDR3 covers 15 residues. The V gene's germline CDR1 is SEHNR and CDR2 FQNEAQ (reference sequence). The germline V and J ends were trimmed by 3 bases and 0 bases, with 12 bases remaining between them. CDR3 sequence reads: CASSFNTGSSYEQYF. The CDR3, as DNA: TGTGCCAGCAGCTTTAATACGGGAAGCTCCTACGAGCAGTACTTC.

The chain combines TRBV14 with TRBJ1-2; possibly TRBD1 for D (5 bases). The germline V and J ends were trimmed by 1 base and 0 bases, with 12 bases remaining between them. Germline V gene lookup returns CDR1 SGHDN and CDR2 FVKESK. The CDR3 sequence is 16 residues long. The CDR3 sequence is CASSQVGTVANYGYTF. The CDR3 bases are TGTGCCAGCAGCCAAGTGGGGACTGTAGCTAACTATGGCTACACCTTC.

The J gene is TRBJ2-7, the V gene TRBV27; 7 bases match TRBD2. Germline CDR1 MNHEY, CDR2 SMNVEV (reference sequence). The CDR3 totals 14 residues. V lost 6 bases and J lost 7; bases outside the gene matches: 12. The CDR3 here is CASSPTGGVGEQYF. The CDR3 DNA sequence: TGTGCCAGCAGCCCGACGGGGGGAGTAGGAGAGCAGTACTTC.

The chain joins TRBV2 to TRBJ1-4; TRBD1 might be the D (5 bases). The CDR3 runs to 14 residues. V was trimmed by 2 bases and J by 5 bases, leaving 9 bases between them. CDR1 is SNHLY and CDR2 is FYNNEI in the germline V gene. CDR3 DNA sequence: TGTGCCAGCAGTGAACTAAAGGGGAATGAAAAACTGTTTTTT. As protein: CASSELKGNEKLFF.

The count of this clone is one. This chain connects TRBV9 to TRBJ2-7; TRBD2 might be the D (5 bases). The V gene's germline CDR1 is SGDLS and CDR2 YYNGEE. The CDR3 loop spans 13 amino acids. V dropped 4 bases and J dropped 3 bases, with 11 bases sitting between them. The CDR3 is CASSPGLNYEQYF. CDR3 sequence (DNA): TGTGCCAGCAGCCCCGGACTTAACTACGAGCAGTACTTC.

V is TRBV7-9 and J is TRBJ2-3; D might be TRBD2 (5 bases). This CDR3 is 13 amino acids long. The V and J ends lost 4 bases and 4 bases respectively, with 9 bases between them. The germline CDR1 and CDR2 sequences are SEHNR and FQNEAQ (reference sequence). Here the CDR3 DNA reads TGTGCCAGCAGCTGGCTCGGGGCAGATACGCAGTATTTT. The encoded protein is CASSWLGADTQYF. Looking up the rest from reference TRBV7-9 and TRBJ2-3 gives the full variable domain: DTGVSQNPRHKITKRGQNVTFRCDPISEHNRLYWYRQTLGQGPEFLTYFQNEAQLEKSRLLSDRFSAERPKGSFSTLEIQRTEQGDSAMYLCASSWLGADTQYFGPGTRLTVL.